This T cell receptor (beta chain) is drawn from a study of blood T cell repertoires in COVID-19. Data came from immunoSEQ multiplex PCR; TCRdb stores just in-frame clones and leaves some out. The sample has 250,000 or so clones; around 81% are singletons. The CDR3 has 15 amino acids. Trimming stripped 2 bases from V and 0 bases from J, with 13 bases between. Germline lookup yields CDR1 GTSNPN and CDR2 SVGIG (reference sequence). This sequence originates from a man aged 50-59 years who had recovered from COVID-19. The chain is built from TRBV30 and TRBJ1-1; perhaps TRBD1 as D (6 bases). The sample consisted of PBMCs or T cells enriched from blood (not recorded which). As DNA, the CDR3 is TGTGCCTGGAGTAAGGGGGTGGGCATGAACACTGAAGCTTTCTTT. It yields the protein CAWSKGVGMNTEAFF.